The 10 T cell receptor beta chains below all came from one sample that was sequenced in a study of blood T cell repertoires in COVID-19. TCRdb's copy holds only in-frame clones and misses some; the assay was immunoSEQ multiplex PCR. The data contain under 300,000 clones, approximately 90% of them seen just once; the ten biggest clones take up roughly 3.3%. The specimen sequenced was peripheral blood. The receptor set was obtained from a middle-aged woman with acute or convalescent COVID-19.

The J gene is TRBJ2-1, the V gene TRBV27, with 7 bases aligning to TRBD1. The V and J ends lost 9 bases and 0 bases, in that order; junction bases with no gene match: 8. Germline values: CDR1 MNHEY, CDR2 SMNVEV (reference sequence). There are 15 residues in the CDR3. As DNA, the CDR3 is TGTGCCAGTACCCCAGGGGGAAGCTCCTACAATGAGCAGTTCTTC. Translated, it gives CASTPGGSSYNEQFF.

This clone was seen a single time. The chain is built from TRBV5-4 and TRBJ2-2; 10 bases are shared with TRBD1. From germline, CDR1 is SGHNT and CDR2 YYREEE (reference sequence). The CDR3 is 17 residues long. V trimming: 4 bases; J trimming: 3 bases; junction bases outside the gene matches: 9. The CDR3 DNA is TGTGCCAGCAGCGTGCCGACAGGGGGCAGGGACACCGGGGAGCTGTTTTTT. This translates into CASSVPTGGRDTGELFF.

The chain recombines TRBV7-3 with TRBJ1-2; 12 bases line up with TRBD1. Germline V lookup: CDR1 SGHTA, CDR2 FQGTGA. The V and J ends lost 4 bases and 3 bases, in that order; junction bases with no gene match: 3. The CDR3 has 15 amino acids. CDR3 region: CASSWGQGADYGYTF. The DNA for the CDR3 is TGTGCCAGCAGCTGGGGACAGGGGGCTGACTATGGCTACACCTTC.

J is TRBJ2-2 and V is TRBV7-3; TRBD2 is a possible D gene (6 bases). In germline, CDR1 is SGHTA, CDR2 FQGTGA. The CDR3 runs to 13 residues. V was shortened by 3 bases and J by 6 bases, with 8 bases between the two germline ends. CDR3 DNA sequence: TGTGCCAGCAGCTTGGGGGGATCCGGGGAGCTGTTTTTT. Translation gives CASSLGGSGELFF.

This chain links TRBV4-1 with TRBJ2-1; D might be TRBD2 (6 bases). The CDR3 totals 17 residues. Trimming pared 1 base from V and 4 bases from J, leaving 17 bases between. Germline lookup yields CDR1 MGHRA and CDR2 YSYEKL. The CDR3 region is CASSQGGDSLRYNEQFF. DNA for the CDR3: TGCGCCAGCAGCCAAGGGGGGGACTCACTAAGGTACAATGAGCAGTTCTTC.

The CDR3 sequence: CASGSGVGDEQFF. CDR3 sequence (DNA): TGCGCCAGCGGTAGCGGGGTGGGCGATGAGCAGTTCTTC. The rearrangement joins TRBV5-1 to TRBJ2-1, with TRBD2 identical over 8 bases. The CDR3 is made up of 13 amino acids. Trimming took 7 bases from V and 8 from J; bases not matched to a gene: 8. The germline CDR1 and CDR2 sequences are SGHRS and YFSETQ.

J is TRBJ1-6 and V is TRBV15; 7 nucleotides align to TRBD1. The J segment lost 10 bases and the V segment lost 0 bases, leaving 9 bases of the junction unmatched. Germline V CDR1 and CDR2: LNHNV, YYDKDF (reference sequence). The CDR3 sequence is 16 residues long. DNA of the CDR3: TGTGCCACCAGCAGAGATCGGACAGGTGGCGGGTCACCCCTCCACTTT. It encodes CATSRDRTGGGSPLHF.

There are a few counts of this clone. The chain combines TRBV7-2 with TRBJ1-5; D may be TRBD1 (5 bases). The CDR3 consists of 13 residues. V lost 3 bases and J lost 5, with 8 bases in between. From germline, CDR1 is SGHTA and CDR2 FQGNSA. The DNA for the CDR3 is TGTGCCAGCAGCTTCATCAGGGATCAGCCCCAGCATTTT. Translation gives CASSFIRDQPQHF.

This chain links TRBV6-6 with TRBJ2-3; tentatively, D is TRBD1 (6 bases). This CDR3 has 14 amino acids. V lost 7 bases, J lost 3 bases, and 14 bases lay in between. Germline V CDR1 and CDR2: MNHNY, SVGAGI (reference sequence). CDR3 in amino acids: CASNEGQGTDTQYF. The DNA for the CDR3 is TGTGCCAGCAACGAGGGGCAGGGGACAGATACGCAGTATTTT.

Here the CDR3 reads CASLTGGTFDTGELFF. CDR3 sequence (DNA): TGTGCCAGCCTTACAGGGGGCACTTTTGACACCGGGGAGCTGTTTTTT. The V gene is TRBV5-5, the J gene TRBJ2-2, with TRBD1 matching over 9 bases. Germline V gene sequence: CDR1 SGHKS, CDR2 YYEKEE (reference sequence). The J segment lost 3 bases and the V segment lost 7 bases, leaving 10 bases of the junction unmatched. The CDR3 loop spans 16 amino acids. The full variable domain, its missing parts supplied by reference TRBV5-5 and TRBJ2-2, is DAGVTQSPTHLIKTRGQQVTLRCSPISGHKSVSWYQQVLGQGPQFIFQYYEKEERGRGNFPDRFSARQFPNYSSELNVNALLLGDSALYLCASLTGGTFDTGELFFGEGSRLTVL.